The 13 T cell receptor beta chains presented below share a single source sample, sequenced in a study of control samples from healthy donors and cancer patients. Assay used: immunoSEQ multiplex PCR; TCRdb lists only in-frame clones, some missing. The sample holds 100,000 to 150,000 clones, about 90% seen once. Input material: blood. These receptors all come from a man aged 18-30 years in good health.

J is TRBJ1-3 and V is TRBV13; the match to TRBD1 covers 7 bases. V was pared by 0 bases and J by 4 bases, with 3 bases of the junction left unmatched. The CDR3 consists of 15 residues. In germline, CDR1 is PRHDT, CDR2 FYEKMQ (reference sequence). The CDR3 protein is CASSLGQGVGNTIYF. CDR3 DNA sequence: TGTGCCAGCAGCTTAGGCCAGGGGGTGGGAAACACCATATATTTT. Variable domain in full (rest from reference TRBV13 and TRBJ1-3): AAGVIQSPRHLIKEKRETATLKCYPIPRHDTVYWYQQGPGQDPQFLISFYEKMQSDKGSIPDRFSAQQFSDYHSELNMSSLELGDSALYFCASSLGQGVGNTIYFGEGSWLTVV.

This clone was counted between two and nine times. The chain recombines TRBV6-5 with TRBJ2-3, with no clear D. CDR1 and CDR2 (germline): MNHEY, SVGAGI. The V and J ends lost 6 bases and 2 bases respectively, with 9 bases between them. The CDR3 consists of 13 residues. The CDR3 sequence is CASRGRNTDTQYF. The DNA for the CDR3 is TGTGCCAGCAGGGGCAGAAACACAGATACGCAGTATTTT.

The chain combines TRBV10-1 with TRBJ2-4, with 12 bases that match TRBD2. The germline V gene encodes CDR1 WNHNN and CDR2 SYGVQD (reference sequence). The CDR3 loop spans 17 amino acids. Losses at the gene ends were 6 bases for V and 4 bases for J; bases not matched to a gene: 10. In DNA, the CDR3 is TGCGCCAGCAGCGAATTCCACCTAGCGGGAGGGAAAAACATTCAGTACTTC. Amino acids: CASSEFHLAGGKNIQYF.

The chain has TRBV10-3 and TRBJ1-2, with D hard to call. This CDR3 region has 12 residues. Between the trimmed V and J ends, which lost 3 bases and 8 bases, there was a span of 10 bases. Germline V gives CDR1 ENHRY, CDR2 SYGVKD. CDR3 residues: CAISESQLGYTF. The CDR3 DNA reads TGTGCCATCAGTGAATCGCAGTTAGGCTACACCTTC.

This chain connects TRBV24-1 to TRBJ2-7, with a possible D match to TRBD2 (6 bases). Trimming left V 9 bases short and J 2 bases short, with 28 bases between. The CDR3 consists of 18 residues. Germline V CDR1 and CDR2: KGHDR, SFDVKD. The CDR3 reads CATFRTGLHPEIPYEQYF. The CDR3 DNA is TGTGCCACCTTTCGGACGGGACTCCACCCCGAAATCCCCTACGAGCAGTACTTC.

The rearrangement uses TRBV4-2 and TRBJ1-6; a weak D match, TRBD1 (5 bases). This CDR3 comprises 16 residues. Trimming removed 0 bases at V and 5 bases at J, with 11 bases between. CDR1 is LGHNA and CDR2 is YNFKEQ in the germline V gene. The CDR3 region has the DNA TGTGCCAGCAGCCAAGACCCGAGGGGCAATAATTCACCCCTCCACTTT. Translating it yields CASSQDPRGNNSPLHF.

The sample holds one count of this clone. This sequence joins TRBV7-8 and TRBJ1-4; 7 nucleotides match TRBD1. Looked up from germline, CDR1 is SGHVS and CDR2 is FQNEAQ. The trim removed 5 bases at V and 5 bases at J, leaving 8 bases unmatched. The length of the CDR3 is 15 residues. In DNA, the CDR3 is TGTGCCAGCAGCCCTTCGGGACAGTCGAATGAAAAACTGTTTTTT. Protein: CASSPSGQSNEKLFF.

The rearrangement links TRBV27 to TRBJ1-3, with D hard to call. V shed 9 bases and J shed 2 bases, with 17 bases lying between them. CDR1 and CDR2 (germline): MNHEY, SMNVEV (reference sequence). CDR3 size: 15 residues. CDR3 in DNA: TGTGCCAGAGTATGCGGGAGGGCCCCTGGAAACACCATATATTTT. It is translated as CARVCGRAPGNTIYF.

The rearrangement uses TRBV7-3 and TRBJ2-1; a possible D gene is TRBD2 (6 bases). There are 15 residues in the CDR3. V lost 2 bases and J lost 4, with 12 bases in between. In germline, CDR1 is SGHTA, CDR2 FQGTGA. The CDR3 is CASSLSSESYNEQFF. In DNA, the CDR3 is TGTGCCAGCAGCTTATCTAGCGAGAGTTACAATGAGCAGTTCTTC.

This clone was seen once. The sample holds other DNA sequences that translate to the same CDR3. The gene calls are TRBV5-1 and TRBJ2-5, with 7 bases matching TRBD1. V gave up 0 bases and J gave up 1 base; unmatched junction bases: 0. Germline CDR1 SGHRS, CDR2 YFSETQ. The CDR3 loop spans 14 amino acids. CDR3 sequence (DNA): TGCGCCAGCAGCTTGGGGGACAGCCAAGAGACCCAGTACTTC. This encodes CASSLGDSQETQYF.

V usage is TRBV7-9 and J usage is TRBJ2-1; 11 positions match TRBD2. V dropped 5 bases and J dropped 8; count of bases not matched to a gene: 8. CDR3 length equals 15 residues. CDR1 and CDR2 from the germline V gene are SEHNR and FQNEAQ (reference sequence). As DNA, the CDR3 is TGTGCCAGCAGCAAAGCTAGCGGGAGGTTGGATGAGCAGTTCTTC. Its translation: CASSKASGRLDEQFF. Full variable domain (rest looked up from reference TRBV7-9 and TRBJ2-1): DTGVSQNPRHKITKRGQNVTFRCDPISEHNRLYWYRQTLGQGPEFLTYFQNEAQLEKSRLLSDRFSAERPKGSFSTLEIQRTEQGDSAMYLCASSKASGRLDEQFFGPGTRLTVL.

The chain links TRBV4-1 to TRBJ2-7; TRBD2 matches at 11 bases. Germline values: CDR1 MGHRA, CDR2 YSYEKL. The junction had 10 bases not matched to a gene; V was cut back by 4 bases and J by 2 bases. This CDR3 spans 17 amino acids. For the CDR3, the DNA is TGCGCCAGCAGCCGAGAGGTGGTAGCGGGAGGGCCCTACGAGCAGTACTTC. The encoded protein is CASSREVVAGGPYEQYF.

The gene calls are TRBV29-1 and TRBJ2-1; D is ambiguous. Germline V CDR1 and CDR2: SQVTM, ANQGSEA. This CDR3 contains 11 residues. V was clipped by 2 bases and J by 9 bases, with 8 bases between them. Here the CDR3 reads CSVESIGEQFF. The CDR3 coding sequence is TGCAGCGTTGAAAGCATCGGTGAGCAGTTCTTC.